Below are 9 T cell receptor beta chains sequenced from a single sample in a study of shared clonotypes between healthy human individuals. The table came from immunoSEQ multiplex PCR; TCRdb's copy has only in-frame clones and leaves some out. In the table there are about 2.4 million clones, roughly 93% of which are singletons. Material for sequencing was naive CD4+ T cells from PBMCs. This sample's subset: CD45RA+ positively selected. These receptors all stem from a man between 18 and 29 years old in good health. Some clones in this sample may be carry-over from other donors' samples.

The chain recombines TRBV19 with TRBJ2-3; 7 bases are a match to TRBD2. V shed 3 bases and J 7 bases; nucleotides not matched to a gene: 16. Germline V gene lookup returns CDR1 LNHDA and CDR2 SQIVND (reference sequence). This CDR3 comprises 17 residues. CDR3 bases: TGTGCCAGTAGTATTTCCCCCCTAGCGGTGGCGGGATATACGCAGTATTTT. Translating it yields CASSISPLAVAGYTQYF. The full variable domain, its missing parts supplied by reference TRBV19 and TRBJ2-3, is DGGITQSPKYLFRKEGQNVTLSCEQNLNHDAMYWYRQDPGQGLRLIYYSQIVNDFQKGDIAEGYSVSREKKESFPLTVTSAQKNPTAFYLCASSISPLAVAGYTQYFGPGTRLTVL.

To note about this clone: Distinct nucleotide sequences in the sample also encode this CDR3. The gene calls are TRBV7-9 and TRBJ2-3; TRBD2 is a possible D gene (6 bases). CDR1 and CDR2 (germline): SEHNR, FQNEAQ (reference sequence). The CDR3 sequence is 16 residues long. Trimming took off 1 base at V and 2 bases at J, with 13 bases between the two ends. The CDR3 loop reads CASSLGAGLSTDTQYF. CDR3 DNA: TGTGCCAGCAGCTTAGGGGCGGGGCTTTCCACAGATACGCAGTATTTT.

This chain connects TRBV7-9 to TRBJ2-7, with TRBD1 identical over 8 bases. Germline loops: CDR1 SEHNR, CDR2 FQNEAQ (reference sequence). V lost 5 bases, J lost 0 bases, and 9 bases stayed unmatched. The CDR3 contains 16 residues. The CDR3 coding sequence is TGTGCCAGCAGCCCGGACCGGGACAGGAGCTCCTACGAGCAGTACTTC. Translation: CASSPDRDRSSYEQYF.

The V call is TRBV19, the J call TRBJ1-1, with 7 bases matching TRBD1. V gave up 1 base and J gave up 4 bases; unmatched junction bases: 6. CDR3 length equals 15 residues. Germline assignment: CDR1 LNHDA and CDR2 SQIVND (reference sequence). CDR3 region: CASSIAGTAITEAFF. The CDR3 bases are TGTGCCAGTAGTATAGCCGGGACAGCAATCACTGAAGCTTTCTTT.

This clone has only one observation. V is TRBV5-1 and J is TRBJ2-2; D not certain. V was cut by 0 bases and J by 4 bases, with 4 bases left in between. This CDR3 contains 13 residues. In germline, CDR1 is SGHRS, CDR2 YFSETQ. This CDR3 is CASSLDFTGELFF. The CDR3 DNA reads as TGCGCCAGCAGCTTGGATTTCACCGGGGAGCTGTTTTTT.

This chain joins TRBV29-1 and TRBJ2-3; tentatively, D is TRBD1 (5 bases). The CDR3 covers 15 residues. Germline-derived CDR1 and CDR2 are SQVTM and ANQGSEA. V dropped 3 bases and J dropped 3 bases, with 16 bases sitting between them. As DNA, the CDR3 is TGCAGCGTTGAGGGTGGGGCCTCCTTTACAGATACGCAGTATTTT. Protein: CSVEGGASFTDTQYF.

The chain uses TRBV7-8 and TRBJ1-4, with a possible D match to TRBD1 (5 bases). The CDR3 loop spans 15 amino acids. Germline values: CDR1 SGHVS, CDR2 FQNEAQ. The ends were cut back, 0 bases at V and 2 bases at J, with 7 bases in the middle. CDR3 residues: CASSLAGLTNEKLFF. The DNA of the CDR3 is TGTGCCAGCAGCTTAGCGGGGCTGACTAATGAAAAACTGTTTTTT.

V gene TRBV30 combines with J gene TRBJ1-5, with a possible D match to TRBD1 (5 bases). From germline, CDR1 is GTSNPN and CDR2 SVGIG (reference sequence). V lost 2 bases, J lost 2 bases, and 13 bases lay in between. The CDR3 covers 15 residues. This CDR3 reads CAWSLGRVGNQPQHF. CDR3 DNA: TGTGCCTGGAGTCTCGGCAGGGTAGGCAATCAGCCCCAGCATTTT. The variable domain in full, completed from reference TRBV30 and TRBJ1-5, reads SQTIHQWPATLVQPVGSPLSLECTVEGTSNPNLYWYRQAAGRGLQLLFYSVGIGQISSEVPQNLSASRPQDRQFILSSKKLLLSDSGFYLCAWSLGRVGNQPQHFGDGTRLSIL.

For the CDR3, the DNA is TGTGCCAGCTCACAGAGTCAGGGTTTTTGGGAGACCCAGTACTTC. The encoded protein is CASSQSQGFWETQYF. V and J are TRBV18 and TRBJ2-5; weak D call: TRBD1 (5 bases). Trimming stripped 4 bases from V and 5 bases from J, with 17 bases between. Germline V gene data show CDR1 as KGHSH and CDR2 as LQKENI. CDR3 length: 15 residues.